This TCR beta chain originates from a study of blood T cell repertoires in COVID-19. The protocol was immunoSEQ multiplex PCR, while the TCRdb copy is restricted to in-frame clones and leaves out a portion. The data show over 300,000 clones, approximately 85% seen once. Germline lookup yields CDR1 MNHNS and CDR2 SASEGT. With V trimmed by 2 bases and J by 1 base, 9 bases remained unmatched. The length of the CDR3 is 18 residues. The chain links TRBV6-1 to TRBJ1-1; 11 bases agree with TRBD1. The sequenced sample was peripheral blood. The receptor was derived from a human donor in a cohort sampled during active COVID-19. The CDR3 sequence is CASSERLGQGAQNTEAFF. The CDR3, as DNA: TGTGCCAGCAGTGAAAGGTTAGGACAGGGGGCCCAGAACACTGAAGCTTTCTTT.